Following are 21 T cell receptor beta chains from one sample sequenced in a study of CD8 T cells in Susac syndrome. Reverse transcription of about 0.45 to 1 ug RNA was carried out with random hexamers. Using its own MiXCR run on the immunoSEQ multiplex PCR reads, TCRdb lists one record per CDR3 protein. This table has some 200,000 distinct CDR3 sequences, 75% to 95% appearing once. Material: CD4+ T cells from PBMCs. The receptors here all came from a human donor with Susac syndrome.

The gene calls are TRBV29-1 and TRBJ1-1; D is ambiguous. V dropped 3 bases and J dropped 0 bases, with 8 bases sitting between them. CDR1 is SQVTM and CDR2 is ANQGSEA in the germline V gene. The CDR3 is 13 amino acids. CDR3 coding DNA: TGCAGCGTTGAGCGGAAAATGAACACTGAAGCTTTCTTT. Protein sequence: CSVERKMNTEAFF.

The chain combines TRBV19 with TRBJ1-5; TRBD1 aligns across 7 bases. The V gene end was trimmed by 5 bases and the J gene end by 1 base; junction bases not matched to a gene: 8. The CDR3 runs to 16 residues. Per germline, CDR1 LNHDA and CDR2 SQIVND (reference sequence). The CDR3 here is CASSARGGLSNQPQHF. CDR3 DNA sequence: TGTGCCAGTAGTGCTCGAGGGGGCTTGAGCAATCAGCCCCAGCATTTT.

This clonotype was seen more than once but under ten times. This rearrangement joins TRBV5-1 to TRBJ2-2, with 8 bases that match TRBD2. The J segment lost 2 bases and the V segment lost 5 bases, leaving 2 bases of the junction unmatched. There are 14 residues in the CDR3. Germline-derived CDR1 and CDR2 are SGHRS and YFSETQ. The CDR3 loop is CASRREVNTGELFF. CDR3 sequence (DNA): TGCGCCAGCAGGCGGGAGGTCAACACCGGGGAGCTGTTTTTT.

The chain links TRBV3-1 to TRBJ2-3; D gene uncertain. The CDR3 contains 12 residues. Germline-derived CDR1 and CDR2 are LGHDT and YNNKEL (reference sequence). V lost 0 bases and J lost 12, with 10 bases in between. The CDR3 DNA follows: TGTGCCAGCAGCCAAGATTTCCATTATCAGTATTTT. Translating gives CASSQDFHYQYF.

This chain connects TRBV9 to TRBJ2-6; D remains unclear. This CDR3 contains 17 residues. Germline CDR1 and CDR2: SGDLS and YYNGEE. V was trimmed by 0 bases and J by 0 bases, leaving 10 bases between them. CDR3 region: CASSVVVESSGANVLTF. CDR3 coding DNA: TGTGCCAGCAGCGTAGTCGTTGAGAGCTCTGGGGCCAACGTCCTGACTTTC. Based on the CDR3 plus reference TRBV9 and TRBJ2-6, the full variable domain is DSGVTQTPKHLITATGQRVTLRCSPRSGDLSVYWYQQSLDQGLQFLIQYYNGEERAKGNILERFSAQQFPDLHSELNLSSLELGDSALYFCASSVVVESSGANVLTFGAGSRLTVL.

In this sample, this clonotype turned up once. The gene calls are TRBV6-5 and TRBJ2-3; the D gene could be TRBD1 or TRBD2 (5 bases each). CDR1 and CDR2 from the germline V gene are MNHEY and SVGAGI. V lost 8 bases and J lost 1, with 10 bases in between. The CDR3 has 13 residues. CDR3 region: CASRRDGTDTQYF. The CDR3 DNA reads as TGTGCCAGCCGAAGGGACGGCACAGATACGCAGTATTTT.

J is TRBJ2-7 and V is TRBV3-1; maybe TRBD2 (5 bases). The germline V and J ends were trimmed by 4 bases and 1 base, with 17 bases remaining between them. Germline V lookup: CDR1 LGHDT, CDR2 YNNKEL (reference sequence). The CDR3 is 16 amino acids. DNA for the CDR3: TGTGCCAGCAGCCCTCATGGGAGCGTGGGATCCTACGAGCAGTACTTC. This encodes CASSPHGSVGSYEQYF.

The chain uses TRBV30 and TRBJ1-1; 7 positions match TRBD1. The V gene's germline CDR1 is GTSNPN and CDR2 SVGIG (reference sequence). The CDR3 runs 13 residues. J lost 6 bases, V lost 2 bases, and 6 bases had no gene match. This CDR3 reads CAWSHQGDSEAFF. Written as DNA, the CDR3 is TGTGCCTGGAGTCACCAGGGGGACTCTGAAGCTTTCTTT.

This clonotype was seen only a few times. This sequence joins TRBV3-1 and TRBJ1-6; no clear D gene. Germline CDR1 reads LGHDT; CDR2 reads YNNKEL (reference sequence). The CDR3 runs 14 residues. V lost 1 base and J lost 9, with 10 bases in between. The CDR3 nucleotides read TGTGCCAGCAGCCAAGTGGCTGGGTCTTCACCCCTCCACTTT. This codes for CASSQVAGSSPLHF.

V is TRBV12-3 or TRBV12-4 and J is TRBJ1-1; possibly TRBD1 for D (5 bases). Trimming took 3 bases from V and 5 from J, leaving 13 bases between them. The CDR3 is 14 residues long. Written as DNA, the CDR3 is TGTGCCAGCAGTTTCCAGGGAGGTGATACTGAAGCTTTCTTT. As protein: CASSFQGGDTEAFF.

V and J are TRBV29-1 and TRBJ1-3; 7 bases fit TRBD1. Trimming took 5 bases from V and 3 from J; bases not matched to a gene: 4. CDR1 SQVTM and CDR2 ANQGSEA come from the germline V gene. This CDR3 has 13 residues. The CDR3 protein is CSVTTGDGNTIYF. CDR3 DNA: TGCAGCGTTACAACAGGGGATGGAAACACCATATATTTT.

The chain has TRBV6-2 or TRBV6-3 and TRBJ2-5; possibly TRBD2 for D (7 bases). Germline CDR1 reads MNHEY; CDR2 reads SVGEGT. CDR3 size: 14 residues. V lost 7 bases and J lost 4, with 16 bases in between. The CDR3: CASTRGGALETQYF. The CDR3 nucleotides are TGTGCCAGCACCCGAGGGGGGGCTCTAGAGACCCAGTACTTC.

The CDR3 loop reads CASSGLAGPSYNEQFF. In DNA form, the CDR3 reads TGTGCCAGCAGCGGACTAGCGGGCCCCTCCTACAATGAGCAGTTCTTC. The chain combines TRBV12-3 or TRBV12-4 with TRBJ2-1, with 11 bases fitting TRBD2. Trimming removed 6 bases from V and 0 bases from J; junction bases left unmatched: 4. The CDR3 runs to 16 residues.

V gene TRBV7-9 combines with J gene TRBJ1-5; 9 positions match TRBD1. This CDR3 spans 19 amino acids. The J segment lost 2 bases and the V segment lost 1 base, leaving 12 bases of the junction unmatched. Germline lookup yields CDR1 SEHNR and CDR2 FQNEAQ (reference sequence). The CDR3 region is CASSLDGQGLYSGNQPQHF. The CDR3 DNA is TGTGCCAGCAGCTTAGACGGACAGGGGCTGTATAGCGGCAATCAGCCCCAGCATTTT.

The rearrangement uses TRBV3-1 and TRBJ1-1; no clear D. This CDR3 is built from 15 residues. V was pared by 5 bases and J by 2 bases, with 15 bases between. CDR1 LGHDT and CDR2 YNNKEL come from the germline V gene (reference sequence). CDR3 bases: TGTGCCAGCAGCAAGACCCGGGGAGGTAACACTGAAGCTTTCTTT. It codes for CASSKTRGGNTEAFF.

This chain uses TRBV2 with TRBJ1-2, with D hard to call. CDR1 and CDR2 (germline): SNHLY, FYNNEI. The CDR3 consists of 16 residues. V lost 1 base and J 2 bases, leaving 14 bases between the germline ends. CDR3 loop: CASSEGLAAVNYGYTF. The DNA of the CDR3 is TGTGCCAGCAGTGAAGGGCTCGCGGCAGTAAACTATGGCTACACCTTC.

CDR3 in amino acids: CASRVPSGNEQFF. In DNA, the CDR3 is TGTGCCAGCAGAGTCCCTAGCGGCAATGAGCAGTTCTTC. V and J are TRBV6-4 and TRBJ2-1; 7 bases line up with TRBD2. The CDR3 loop spans 13 amino acids. The germline V gene encodes CDR1 MRHNA and CDR2 SNTAGT. V lost 6 bases and J lost 6; bases outside the gene matches: 5.

DNA of the CDR3: TGTGCCAGCTCACCACCTAATCTTAGGGGATCCTACAATGAGCAGTTCTTC. Its translation: CASSPPNLRGSYNEQFF. V is TRBV18 and J is TRBJ2-1; D perhaps matches TRBD1 (5 bases). The CDR3 is 17 residues long. The germline V and J ends were trimmed by 0 bases and 1 base, with 13 bases remaining between them. Germline loops: CDR1 KGHSH, CDR2 LQKENI.

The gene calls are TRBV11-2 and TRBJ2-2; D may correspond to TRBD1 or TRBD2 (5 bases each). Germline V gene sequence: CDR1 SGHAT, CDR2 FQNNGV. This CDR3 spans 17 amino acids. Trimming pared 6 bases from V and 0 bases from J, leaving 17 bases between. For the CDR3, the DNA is TGTGCCAGCAGGTATTACCAGGGACCGCCGAACACCGGGGAGCTGTTTTTT. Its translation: CASRYYQGPPNTGELFF.

The CDR3 spells CASSYSTGQPQHF. Here the CDR3 DNA reads TGTGCCAGCAGTTACTCGACGGGTCAGCCCCAGCATTTT. The chain uses TRBV6-5 and TRBJ1-5; D remains ambiguous. V was pared by 0 bases and J by 6 bases, with 6 bases between. This CDR3 contains 13 residues. Germline V gives CDR1 MNHEY, CDR2 SVGAGI.

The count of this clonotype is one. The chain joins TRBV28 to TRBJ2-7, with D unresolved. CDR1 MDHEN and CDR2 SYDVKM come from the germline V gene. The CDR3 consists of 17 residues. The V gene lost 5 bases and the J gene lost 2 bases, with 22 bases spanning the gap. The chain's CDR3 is CASSPGLGHQETYEQYF. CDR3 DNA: TGTGCCAGCAGTCCGGGCCTGGGTCACCAAGAAACCTACGAGCAGTACTTC.